This T cell receptor beta chain stems from a study of shared clonotypes between healthy human individuals. Looking at the study overall: CD4 naive cells filled three plates per donor, CD4 memory three, CD8 naive two and CD8 memory one.

The CDR3 spans 13 residues. The germline gives CDR1 SGHKS, CDR2 YYEKEE (reference sequence). V was clipped by 5 bases and J by 2 bases, with 11 bases between them. Libraries were prepared by immunoSEQ multiplex PCR; TCRdb keeps only in-frame clonotypes and omits some of them. The sample carries about 1.1 million clones, 75% to 80% recorded once. This clone was detected a few times. Negatively enriched CD4+ T cells were divided by CD45RA into naive and memory. V and J are TRBV5-5 and TRBJ2-7; D gene unclear. Sample: memory CD4+ T cells from PBMCs. Specified subset: CD45RA-negative fraction. This receptor was taken from a man aged 18 to 35 in good health. Some clones in this sample may be carry-over from other donors' samples. CDR3 sequence (DNA): TGTGCCAGCAGAGGTACCACAGCCTACGAGCAGTACTTC. Its translation: CASRGTTAYEQYF. Full variable domain (outside the CDR3, taken from reference TRBV5-5 and TRBJ2-7): DAGVTQSPTHLIKTRGQQVTLRCSPISGHKSVSWYQQVLGQGPQFIFQYYEKEERGRGNFPDRFSARQFPNYSSELNVNALLLGDSALYLCASRGTTAYEQYFGPGTRLTVT.